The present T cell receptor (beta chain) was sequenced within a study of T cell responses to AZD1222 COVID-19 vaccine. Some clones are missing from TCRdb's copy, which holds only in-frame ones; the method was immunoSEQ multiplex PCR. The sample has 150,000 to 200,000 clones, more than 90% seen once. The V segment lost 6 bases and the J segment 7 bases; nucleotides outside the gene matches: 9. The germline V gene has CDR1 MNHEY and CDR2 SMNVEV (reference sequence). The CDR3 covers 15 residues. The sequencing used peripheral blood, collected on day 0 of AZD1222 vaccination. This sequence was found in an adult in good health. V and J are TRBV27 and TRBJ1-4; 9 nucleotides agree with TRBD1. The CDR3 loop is CASRTGDRESEKLFF. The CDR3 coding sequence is TGTGCCAGCAGGACCGGGGACAGGGAAAGTGAAAAACTGTTTTTT.